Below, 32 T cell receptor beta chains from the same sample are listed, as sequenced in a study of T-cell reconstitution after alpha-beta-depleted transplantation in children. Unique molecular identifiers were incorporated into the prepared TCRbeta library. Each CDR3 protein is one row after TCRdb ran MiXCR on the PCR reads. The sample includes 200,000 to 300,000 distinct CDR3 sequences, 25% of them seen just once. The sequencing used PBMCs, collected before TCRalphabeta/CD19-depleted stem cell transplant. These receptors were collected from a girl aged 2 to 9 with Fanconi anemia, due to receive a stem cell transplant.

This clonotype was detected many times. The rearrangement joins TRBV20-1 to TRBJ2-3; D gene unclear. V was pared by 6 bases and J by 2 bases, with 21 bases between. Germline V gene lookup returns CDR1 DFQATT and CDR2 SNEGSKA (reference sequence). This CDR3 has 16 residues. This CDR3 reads CSASELQRLVTDTQYF. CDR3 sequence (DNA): TGCAGTGCCTCAGAGTTACAAAGGCTAGTCACAGATACGCAGTATTTT.

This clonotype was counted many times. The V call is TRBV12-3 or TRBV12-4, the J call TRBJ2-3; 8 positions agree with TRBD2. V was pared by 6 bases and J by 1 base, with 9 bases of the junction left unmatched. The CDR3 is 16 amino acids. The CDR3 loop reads CASSPVSGGRTDTQYF. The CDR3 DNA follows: TGTGCCAGCAGCCCGGTGAGCGGGGGTCGCACAGATACGCAGTATTTT.

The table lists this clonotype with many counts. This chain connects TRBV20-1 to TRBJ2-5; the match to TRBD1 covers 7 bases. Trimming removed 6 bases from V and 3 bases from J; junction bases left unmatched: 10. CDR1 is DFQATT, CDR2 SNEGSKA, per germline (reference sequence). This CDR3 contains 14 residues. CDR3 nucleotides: TGCAGTGCCATCTTGACAGGGAAGAAAGAGACCCAGTACTTC. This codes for CSAILTGKKETQYF.

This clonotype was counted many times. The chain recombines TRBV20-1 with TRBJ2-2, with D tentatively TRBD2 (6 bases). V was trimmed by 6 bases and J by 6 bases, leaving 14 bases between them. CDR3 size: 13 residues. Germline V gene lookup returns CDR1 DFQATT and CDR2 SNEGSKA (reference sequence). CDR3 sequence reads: CSAQTSFPGELFF. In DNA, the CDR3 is TGCAGTGCGCAAACTAGCTTCCCCGGGGAGCTGTTTTTT.

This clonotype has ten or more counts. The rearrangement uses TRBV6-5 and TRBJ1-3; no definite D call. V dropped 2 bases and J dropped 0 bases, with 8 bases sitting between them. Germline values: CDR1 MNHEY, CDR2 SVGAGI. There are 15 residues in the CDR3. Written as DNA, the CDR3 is TGTGCCAGCAGTTACACGAAGAGCTCTGGAAACACCATATATTTT. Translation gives CASSYTKSSGNTIYF.

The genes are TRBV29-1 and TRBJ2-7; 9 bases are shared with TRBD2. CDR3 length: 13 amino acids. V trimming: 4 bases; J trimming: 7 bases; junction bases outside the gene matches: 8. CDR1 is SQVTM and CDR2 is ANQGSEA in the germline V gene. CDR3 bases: TGCAGCGTTGGAATAGCGGGAGACGGAGAGCAGTACTTC. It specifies CSVGIAGDGEQYF.

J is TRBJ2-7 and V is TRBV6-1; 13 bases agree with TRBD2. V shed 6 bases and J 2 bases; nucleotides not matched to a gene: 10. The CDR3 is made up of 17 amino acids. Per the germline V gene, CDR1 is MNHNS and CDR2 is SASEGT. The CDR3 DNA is TGTGCCAGCAGCCTGGCTTCGGGACTAGCGGGAACCTACGAGCAGTACTTC. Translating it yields CASSLASGLAGTYEQYF.

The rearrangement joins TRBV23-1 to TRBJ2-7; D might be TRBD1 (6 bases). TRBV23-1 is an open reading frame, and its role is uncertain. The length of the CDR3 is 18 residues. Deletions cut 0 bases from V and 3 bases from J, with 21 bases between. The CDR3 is CASSQSTVIGTIFYEQYF. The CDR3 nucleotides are TGCGCCAGCAGTCAATCGACAGTAATTGGGACAATTTTCTACGAGCAGTACTTC.

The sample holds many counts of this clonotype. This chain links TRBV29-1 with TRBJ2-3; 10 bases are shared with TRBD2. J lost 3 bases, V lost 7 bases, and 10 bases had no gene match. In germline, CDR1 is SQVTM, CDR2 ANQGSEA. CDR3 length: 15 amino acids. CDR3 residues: CSAAPLAGATDTQYF. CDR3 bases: TGCAGCGCTGCCCCCCTAGCGGGAGCTACAGATACGCAGTATTTT.

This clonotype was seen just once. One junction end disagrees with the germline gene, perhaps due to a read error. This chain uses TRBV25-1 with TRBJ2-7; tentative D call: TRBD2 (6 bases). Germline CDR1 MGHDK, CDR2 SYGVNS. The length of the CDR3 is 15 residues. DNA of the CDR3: TGTGCCAGCAGTGAATCGGGCGGGGTCACCTACGAGCAGAACTTC. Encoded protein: CASSESGGVTYEQNF.

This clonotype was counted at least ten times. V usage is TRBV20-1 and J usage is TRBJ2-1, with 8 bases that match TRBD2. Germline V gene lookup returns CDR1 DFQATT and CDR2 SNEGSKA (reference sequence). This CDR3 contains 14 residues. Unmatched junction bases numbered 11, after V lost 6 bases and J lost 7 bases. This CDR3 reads CSAAKRERANEQFF. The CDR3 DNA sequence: TGCAGTGCCGCAAAGCGGGAGCGGGCAAATGAGCAGTTCTTC.

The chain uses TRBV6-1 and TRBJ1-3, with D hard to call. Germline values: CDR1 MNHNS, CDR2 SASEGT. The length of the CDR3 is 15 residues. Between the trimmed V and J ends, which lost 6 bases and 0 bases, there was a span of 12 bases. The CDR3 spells CASRITGSSGNTIYF. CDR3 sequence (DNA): TGTGCCAGCAGGATAACGGGGAGCTCTGGAAACACCATATATTTT.

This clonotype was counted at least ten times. DNA of the CDR3: TGCAGCGTTGAAGGGGGCAGGGTTGAAGAGACCCAGTACTTC. As protein: CSVEGGRVEETQYF. V usage is TRBV29-1 and J usage is TRBJ2-5, with TRBD1 as a possible D gene (5 bases). Germline assignment: CDR1 SQVTM and CDR2 ANQGSEA. The CDR3 runs 14 residues. Trimming took 1 base from V and 3 from J, leaving 12 bases between them. The full variable domain, rest sourced from reference TRBV29-1 and TRBJ2-5, is SAVISQKPSRDICQRGTSLTIQCQVDSQVTMMFWYRQQPGQSLTLIATANQGSEATYESGFVIDKFPISRPNLTFSTLTVSNMSPEDSSIYLCSVEGGRVEETQYFGPGTRLLVL.

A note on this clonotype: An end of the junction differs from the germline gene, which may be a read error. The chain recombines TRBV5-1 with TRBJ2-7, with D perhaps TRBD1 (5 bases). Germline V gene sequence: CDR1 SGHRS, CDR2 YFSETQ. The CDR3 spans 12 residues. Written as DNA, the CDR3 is TGCGCCAGCAGATTGGACATATACGAGCAGTACTTC. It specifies CASRLDIYEQYF.

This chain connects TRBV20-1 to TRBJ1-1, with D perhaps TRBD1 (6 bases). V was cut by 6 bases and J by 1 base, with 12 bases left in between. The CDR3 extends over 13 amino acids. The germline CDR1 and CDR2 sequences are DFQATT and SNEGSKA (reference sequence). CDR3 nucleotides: TGCAGTGCCCATACAGGGAGGAACACTGAAGCTTTCTTT. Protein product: CSAHTGRNTEAFF.

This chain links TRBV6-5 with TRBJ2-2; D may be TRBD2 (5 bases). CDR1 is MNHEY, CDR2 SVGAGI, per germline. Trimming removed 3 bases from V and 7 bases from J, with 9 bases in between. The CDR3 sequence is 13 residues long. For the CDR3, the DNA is TGTGCCAGCAGTTATCGTGACTACGGGGAGCTGTTTTTT. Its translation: CASSYRDYGELFF.

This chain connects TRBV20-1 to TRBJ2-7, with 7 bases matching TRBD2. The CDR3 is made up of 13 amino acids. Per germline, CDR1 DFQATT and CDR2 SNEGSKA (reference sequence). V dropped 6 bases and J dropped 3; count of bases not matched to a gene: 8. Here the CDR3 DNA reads TGCAGTGCCGAACGGGGCGGGGGCTACGAGCAGTACTTC. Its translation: CSAERGGGYEQYF.

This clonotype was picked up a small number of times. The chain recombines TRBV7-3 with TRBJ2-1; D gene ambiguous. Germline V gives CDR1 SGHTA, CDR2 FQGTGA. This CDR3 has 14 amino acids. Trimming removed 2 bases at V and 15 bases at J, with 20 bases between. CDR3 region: CASSLYPAPEMLFF. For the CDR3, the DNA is TGTGCCAGCAGCTTATACCCCGCACCGGAAATGCTGTTCTTC.

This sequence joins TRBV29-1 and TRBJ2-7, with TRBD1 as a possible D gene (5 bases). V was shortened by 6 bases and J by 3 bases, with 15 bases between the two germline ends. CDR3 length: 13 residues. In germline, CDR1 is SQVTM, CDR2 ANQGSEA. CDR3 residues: CSVPPGRDYEQYF. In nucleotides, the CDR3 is TGCAGCGTCCCTCCGGGCAGGGACTACGAGCAGTACTTC.

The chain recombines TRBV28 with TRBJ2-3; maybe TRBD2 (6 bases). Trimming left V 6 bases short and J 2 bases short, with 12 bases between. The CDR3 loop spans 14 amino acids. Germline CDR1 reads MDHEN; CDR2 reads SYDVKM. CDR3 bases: TGTGCCAGCAGATCTGGGGGGATCACAGATACGCAGTATTTT. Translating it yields CASRSGGITDTQYF.

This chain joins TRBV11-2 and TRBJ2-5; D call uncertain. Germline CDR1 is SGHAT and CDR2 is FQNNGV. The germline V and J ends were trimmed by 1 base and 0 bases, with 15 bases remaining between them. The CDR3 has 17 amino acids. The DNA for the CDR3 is TGTGCCAGCAGCTTAGTCGGTCAGTCGGTGTACCAAGAGACCCAGTACTTC. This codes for CASSLVGQSVYQETQYF.

CDR3 region: CASSTRTSGSTYNEQFF. CDR3 in DNA: TGTGCCAGCAGTACCCGGACTAGCGGGTCAACCTACAATGAGCAGTTCTTC. This chain joins TRBV28 and TRBJ2-1; 11 nucleotides match TRBD2. V lost 5 bases and J lost 2; bases outside the gene matches: 8. CDR3 length: 17 residues. CDR1 MDHEN and CDR2 SYDVKM come from the germline V gene.

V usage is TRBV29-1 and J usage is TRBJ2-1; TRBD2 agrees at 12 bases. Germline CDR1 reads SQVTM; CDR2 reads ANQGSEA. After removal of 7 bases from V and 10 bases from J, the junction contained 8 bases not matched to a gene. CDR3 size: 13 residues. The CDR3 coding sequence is TGCAGCGCTGTCGCGCTAGCGGGAGGGGAGCAGTTCTTC. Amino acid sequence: CSAVALAGGEQFF.

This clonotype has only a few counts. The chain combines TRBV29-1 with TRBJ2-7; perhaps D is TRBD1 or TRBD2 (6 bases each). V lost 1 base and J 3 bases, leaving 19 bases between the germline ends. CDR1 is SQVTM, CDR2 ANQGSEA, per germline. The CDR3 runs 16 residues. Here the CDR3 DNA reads TGCAGCGTTGAAGGGGGGGCAGGGCTCTATGGCTACGAGCAGTACTTC. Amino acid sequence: CSVEGGAGLYGYEQYF.

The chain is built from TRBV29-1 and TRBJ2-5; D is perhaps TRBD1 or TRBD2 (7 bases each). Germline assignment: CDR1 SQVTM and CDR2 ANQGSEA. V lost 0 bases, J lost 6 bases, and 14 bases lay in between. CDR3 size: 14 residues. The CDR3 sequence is CSVEDSGGGQTQYF. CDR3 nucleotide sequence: TGCAGCGTTGAAGATTCAGGGGGGGGACAGACCCAGTACTTC. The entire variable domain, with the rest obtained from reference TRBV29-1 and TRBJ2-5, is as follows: SAVISQKPSRDICQRGTSLTIQCQVDSQVTMMFWYRQQPGQSLTLIATANQGSEATYESGFVIDKFPISRPNLTFSTLTVSNMSPEDSSIYLCSVEDSGGGQTQYFGPGTRLLVL.

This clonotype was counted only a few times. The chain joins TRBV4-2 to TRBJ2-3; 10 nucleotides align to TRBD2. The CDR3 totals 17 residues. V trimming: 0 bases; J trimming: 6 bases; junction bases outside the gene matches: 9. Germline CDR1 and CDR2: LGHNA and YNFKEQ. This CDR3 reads CASSQDPSGRIPDTQYF. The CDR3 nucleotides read TGTGCCAGCAGCCAAGATCCTAGCGGGAGAATTCCGGATACGCAGTATTTT.

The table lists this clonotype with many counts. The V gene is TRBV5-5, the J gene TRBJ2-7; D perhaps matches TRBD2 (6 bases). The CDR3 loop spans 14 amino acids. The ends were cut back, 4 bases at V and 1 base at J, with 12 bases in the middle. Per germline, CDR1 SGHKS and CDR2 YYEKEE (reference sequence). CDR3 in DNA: TGTGCCAGCAGCCCTGTGGGAGGTTCCTACGAGCAGTACTTC. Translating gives CASSPVGGSYEQYF.

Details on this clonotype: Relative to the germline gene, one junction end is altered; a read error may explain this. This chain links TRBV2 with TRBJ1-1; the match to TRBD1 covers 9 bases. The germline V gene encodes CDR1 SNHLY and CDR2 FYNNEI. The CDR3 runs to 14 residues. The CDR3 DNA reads TGTGCCAGCATTGAACAGGGGGCGGTCACTGAAGCTTTCTTT. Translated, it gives CASIEQGAVTEAFF. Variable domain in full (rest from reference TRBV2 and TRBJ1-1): EPEVTQTPSHQVTQMGQEVILRCVPISNHLYFYWYRQILGQKVEFLVSFYNNEISEKSEIFDDQFSVERPDGSNFTLKIRSTKLEDSAMYFCASIEQGAVTEAFFGQGTRLTVV.

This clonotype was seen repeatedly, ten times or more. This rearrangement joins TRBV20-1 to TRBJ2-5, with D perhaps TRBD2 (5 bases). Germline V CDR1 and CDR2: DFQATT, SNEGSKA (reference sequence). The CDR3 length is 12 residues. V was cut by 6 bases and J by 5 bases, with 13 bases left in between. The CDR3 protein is CSAPDSAETQYF. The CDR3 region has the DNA TGCAGTGCCCCGGACTCGGCGGAGACCCAGTACTTC.

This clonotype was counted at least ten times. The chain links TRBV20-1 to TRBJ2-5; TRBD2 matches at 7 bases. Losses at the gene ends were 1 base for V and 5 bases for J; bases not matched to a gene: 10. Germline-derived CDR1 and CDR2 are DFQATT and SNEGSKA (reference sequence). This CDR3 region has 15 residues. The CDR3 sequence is CSARGAGELEETQYF. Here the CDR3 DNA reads TGCAGTGCTAGAGGGGCGGGAGAGTTGGAGGAGACCCAGTACTTC.

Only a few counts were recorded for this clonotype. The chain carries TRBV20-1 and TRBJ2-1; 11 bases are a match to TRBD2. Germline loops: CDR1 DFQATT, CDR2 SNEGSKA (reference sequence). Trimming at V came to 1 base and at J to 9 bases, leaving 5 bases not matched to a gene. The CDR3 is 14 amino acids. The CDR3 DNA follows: TGCAGTGCTAGAGCGCCTAGCGGGGGGCCTGAGCAGTTCTTC. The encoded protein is CSARAPSGGPEQFF.

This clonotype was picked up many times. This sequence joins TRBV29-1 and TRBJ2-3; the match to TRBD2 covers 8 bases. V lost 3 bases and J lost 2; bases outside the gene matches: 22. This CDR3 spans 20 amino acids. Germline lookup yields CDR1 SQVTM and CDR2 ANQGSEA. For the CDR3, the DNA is TGCAGCGTTGACACACCGGGACTAGTTGTCCTGGGGGCATACACAGATACGCAGTATTTT. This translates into CSVDTPGLVVLGAYTDTQYF.